The source of this T cell receptor beta chain is a study of T-cell memory formation after mild COVID-19. MiXCR was run by TCRdb on the 5' RACE reads, yielding one entry per CDR3 protein. The repertoire holds a few hundred thousand distinct CDR3 sequences, with under 30% as singletons. Regarding the study as a whole: Shrinking CD4+ clones were chiefly CM and EM; CD8+ ones were chiefly EMRA. The finding that pre-infection memory included some responding clones suggested that cross-reactive memory joined. Clones from the second wave (peaking day 37) had unconfirmed SARS-CoV-2 specificity.

Germline V gene sequence: CDR1 SGHRS, CDR2 YFSETQ. This CDR3 has 14 residues. V trimming: 4 bases; J trimming: 3 bases; junction bases outside the gene matches: 3. Turning to this clonotype: No antigen is known for it.

The sequence was obtained from an adult woman who had mild COVID-19 (a few samples of this study predate the infection). Cell type and time point are not known. The sample consisted of PBMCs or a T cell subset sorted from them (not recorded which). J is TRBJ2-2 and V is TRBV5-1; 7 bases are shared with TRBD1. CDR3 nucleotides: TGCGCCAGCAGCCTACAGGGGTACACCGGGGAGCTGTTTTTT. This encodes CASSLQGYTGELFF.